The T cell receptor (beta chain) described here comes from a study of metastatic and nonmetastatic thyroid tumors. Findings and caveats of the study: Malignant tumors reportedly showed significantly higher TCR beta diversity than benign nodules in both blood and tumor.

This clone was seen many times. Antigen unknown. Every patient underwent thyroid surgery untreated. Trimming cost V 2 bases and J 0 bases, with 8 bases left between them. The CDR3 extends over 15 amino acids. Germline loops: CDR1 MNHNY, CDR2 SVGAGI (reference sequence). In the study's own analysis: Building a distant-metastasis classifier for papillary thyroid cancer drew on CDR3 differences across clinicopathological groups. TCRdb re-called the PCR reads with MiXCR. What appears here as the V and J calls and clone size reflects TCRdb's work, not the paper's. The sample lists 20,000 to 25,000 clones, around 15% occurring once.

Source material: tumor tissue. The chain carries TRBV6-6 and TRBJ2-1; D unclear. The receptor was isolated from a female donor with papillary thyroid cancer or a benign thyroid nodule (not recorded which). Some clones in this sample may be carry-over from other donors' samples. CDR3 bases: TGTGCCAGCAGTTACAGATCGAGCTCCTACAATGAGCAGTTCTTC. This codes for CASSYRSSSYNEQFF.